This TCR beta chain is drawn from a study of shared T cell receptors in the human thymus. Between the trimmed V and J ends, which lost 1 base and 4 bases, there was a span of 8 bases. Per germline, CDR1 SGHAT and CDR2 FQNNGV. There are 14 residues in the CDR3. Sequencing was performed with immunoSEQ multiplex PCR; in TCRdb, only in-frame clones are kept and a portion is missing. The table lists hundreds of thousands of clones, around 87% of them singletons, with roughly 0.0094% in the top ten. The data also belong to a second study, concerning human thymus T cells. Per that study: Within thymic and blood repertoires, V and J gene usage appeared to be biased.

Sequences were obtained from thymocytes. The receptor comes from a boy under two years old with a congenital heart defect. The chain links TRBV11-2 to TRBJ2-1, with TRBD1 as a possible D gene (5 bases). The CDR3 bases are TGTGCCAGCAGCTTAGGGCAGGGATACAATGAGCAGTTCTTC. Encoded protein: CASSLGQGYNEQFF. The variable domain in full, with the rest retrieved from reference TRBV11-2 and TRBJ2-1, is EAGVAQSPRYKIIEKRQSVAFWCNPISGHATLYWYQQILGQGPKLLIQFQNNGVVDDSQLPKDRFSAERLKGVDSTLKIQPAKLEDSAVYLCASSLGQGYNEQFFGPGTRLTVL.